The clone carrying this T cell receptor beta chain turned up a few times. The sample originates from a study of T cell changes during pregnancy in multiple sclerosis. Using immunoSEQ multiplex PCR, the repertoire was profiled, and TCRdb retains in-frame clones only, with some absent. The repertoire includes around 110,000 clones, roughly 92% of them detected once, and 1.5% sits in the top ten. Deletions cut 1 base from V and 4 bases from J, with 7 bases between. The CDR3 is 13 amino acids. Germline lookup yields CDR1 MGHRA and CDR2 YSYEKL. This TCR was sampled from a female donor with multiple sclerosis, enrolled in a pregnancy study. This chain joins TRBV4-1 and TRBJ1-1, with D unclear. The material sequenced was peripheral blood, taken in the third trimester of pregnancy. The CDR3 DNA reads as TGCGCCAGCAGCCAAGCAGAGGGCACTGAAGCTTTCTTT. Its protein is CASSQAEGTEAFF.